This TCR beta chain originates from a study of T cell clonality in common variable immunodeficiency. Method: immunoSEQ multiplex PCR; TCRdb's copy keeps in-frame clones and lacks some. The sample yields 20,000 to 30,000 clones, without any singletons. The CDR3 contains 15 residues. Germline CDR1 and CDR2: SNHLY and FYNNEI. After removal of 4 bases from V and 4 bases from J, the junction contained 3 bases not matched to a gene. Study-level points and caveats: Common variable immunodeficiency TCR beta sequences reportedly had fewer deletions and N-nucleotide insertions. Patient heterogeneity in the CVID cohort limited correlations between repertoire features and clinical complications.

Replacement immunoglobulin had been given to every CVID subject for at least one year. Donors gave roughly 4.5 to 8.5 ml heparinized peripheral whole blood. This clone came up a few times. Its antigen is not known. The missing CDR3 end, 3 residues past where the read stops, is filled in from the germline J gene. This TCR came from a human donor with common variable immunodeficiency. The rearrangement joins TRBV2 to TRBJ2-1; 11 bases are a match to TRBD2. Source material: peripheral blood mononuclear cells. CDR3 bases read: TGTGCCAGCAGTGGGACTAGCGGGCATTACAATGAG. Translated, it gives CASSGTSGHYNE. The whole CDR3 region reads CASSGTSGHYNEQFF. The whole variable domain, remainder taken from reference TRBV2 and TRBJ2-1, is EPEVTQTPSHQVTQMGQEVILRCVPISNHLYFYWYRQILGQKVEFLVSFYNNEISEKSEIFDDQFSVERPDGSNFTLKIRSTKLEDSAMYFCASSGTSGHYNEQFFGPGTRLTVL.